Below, 22 T cell receptor beta chains from the same sample are listed, as sequenced in a study of cytomegalovirus exposure and HLA in healthy donors listed by TCRdb under 2017. The library was prepared using the immunoSEQ multiplex PCR assay. For the multiplex PCR, a mixture combining 60 forward primers for TCR Vbeta segments and 13 reverse primers for TCR Jbeta segments was used. TCRdb re-hosts the immuneACCESS table, in-frame sequences only. Its copies lack some clones; in the studies checked, an unresolved V gene accounts for under half of them, and the cause for the rest is not known. Counted in this sample were roughly 170,000 clones; almost 85% of them appeared once. The top ten hold around 1% of the sample. Material: PBMCs. These receptor sequences come from a man aged 30-40 years in good health and CMV-seronegative.

The V and J genes are TRBV11-3 and TRBJ1-1; TRBD1 might be the D (5 bases). This CDR3 is 14 amino acids long. Trimming removed 4 bases at V and 7 bases at J, with 16 bases between. Germline values: CDR1 SGHNT, CDR2 YENEEA. CDR3: CASSSPGEVNEAFF. The CDR3 coding sequence is TGTGCCAGCAGCTCCCCGGGGGAGGTTAATGAAGCTTTCTTT. The whole variable domain, filled in from reference TRBV11-3 and TRBJ1-1, reads EAGVVQSPRYKIIEKKQPVAFWCNPISGHNTLYWYLQNLGQGPELLIRYENEEAVDDSQLPKDRFSAERLKGVDSTLKIQPAELGDSAVYLCASSSPGEVNEAFFGQGTRLTVV.

The chain couples TRBV4-3 to TRBJ1-5; TRBD1 is a possible D gene (5 bases). CDR3 length: 15 residues. CDR1 LGHNA and CDR2 YSLEER come from the germline V gene. V was shortened by 0 bases and J by 6 bases, with 12 bases between the two germline ends. The CDR3 protein is CASSQDRGPSQPQHF. In DNA form, the CDR3 reads TGCGCCAGCAGCCAAGATAGGGGTCCAAGTCAGCCCCAGCATTTT.

In regard to this clone: One end of the junction fails to match germline, which may point to a read error. This sample includes further DNA sequences coding for the same CDR3. The chain employs TRBV6-5 and TRBJ2-7, with TRBD2 identical over 9 bases. The V gene's germline CDR1 is MNHEY and CDR2 SVGAGI. The CDR3 covers 15 residues. The chain's CDR3 is CASSRLAALSYEQYF. DNA of the CDR3: TGCGCCAGCAGCCGACTAGCGGCACTCTCCTACGAGCAGTACTTC.

The rearrangement links TRBV2 to TRBJ2-7; possible D gene TRBD2, 6 bases. The germline V and J ends were trimmed by 4 bases and 0 bases, with 13 bases remaining between them. The CDR3 extends over 15 amino acids. From germline, CDR1 is SNHLY and CDR2 FYNNEI. The CDR3 DNA reads as TGTGCCAGCAGTGTGGGAGGACTCCGCTCCTACGAGCAGTACTTC. This codes for CASSVGGLRSYEQYF. The entire variable domain, with the rest obtained from reference TRBV2 and TRBJ2-7, is as follows: EPEVTQTPSHQVTQMGQEVILRCVPISNHLYFYWYRQILGQKVEFLVSFYNNEISEKSEIFDDQFSVERPDGSNFTLKIRSTKLEDSAMYFCASSVGGLRSYEQYFGPGTRLTVT.

This chain links TRBV7-2 with TRBJ2-1, with D uncertain. The germline V gene has CDR1 SGHTA and CDR2 FQGNSA. The CDR3 runs to 14 residues. Trimming stripped 5 bases from V and 3 bases from J, with 11 bases between. CDR3 in DNA: TGTGCCAGCAGCGAGGAACTGTACTACAATGAGCAGTTCTTC. Translated, it gives CASSEELYYNEQFF.

The chain joins TRBV7-2 to TRBJ2-2; the D gene is possibly TRBD2 (5 bases). The CDR3 totals 14 residues. Germline V gene lookup returns CDR1 SGHTA and CDR2 FQGNSA. V gave up 5 bases and J gave up 0 bases, with 7 bases separating them. The CDR3 reads CASSPGTNTGELFF. CDR3 coding DNA: TGTGCCAGCAGCCCGGGGACGAACACCGGGGAGCTGTTTTTT.

J is TRBJ1-5 and V is TRBV7-8; D might be TRBD1 (5 bases). Germline V gene sequence: CDR1 SGHVS, CDR2 FQNEAQ. Trimming cost V 5 bases and J 7 bases, with 15 bases left between them. The CDR3 runs 14 residues. The CDR3 loop is CASSPSGLGQPQHF. The CDR3 DNA follows: TGTGCCAGCAGCCCATCAGGGTTAGGACAGCCCCAGCATTTT.

In its sample, this clone was seen once. The chain has TRBV30 and TRBJ2-7; no definite D call. Trimming left V 3 bases short and J 3 bases short, with 6 bases between. CDR3 length: 11 amino acids. Germline assignment: CDR1 GTSNPN and CDR2 SVGIG (reference sequence). CDR3 in amino acids: CAWSRSYEQYF. The CDR3 bases are TGTGCCTGGAGCCGGAGCTACGAGCAGTACTTC.

V and J are TRBV9 and TRBJ1-1; D perhaps matches TRBD1 (5 bases). The germline V gene has CDR1 SGDLS and CDR2 YYNGEE. This CDR3 is 13 amino acids long. V was shortened by 0 bases and J by 3 bases, with 6 bases between the two germline ends. The CDR3 sequence: CASSVVGDTEAFF. The CDR3 DNA reads as TGTGCCAGCAGCGTAGTAGGGGACACTGAAGCTTTCTTT.

The chain carries TRBV28 and TRBJ2-6; D not certain. V was cut by 4 bases and J by 0 bases, with 19 bases left in between. Germline assignment: CDR1 MDHEN and CDR2 SYDVKM. This CDR3 has 19 amino acids. CDR3 sequence (DNA): TGTGCCAGCAGTTCGCCCCTAGATGAACGGAGCTCTGGGGCCAACGTCCTGACTTTC. Translation gives CASSSPLDERSSGANVLTF.

The chain uses TRBV5-6 and TRBJ2-1; D perhaps matches TRBD1 (5 bases). The CDR3 has 15 residues. Trimming pared 8 bases from V and 5 bases from J, leaving 20 bases between. The germline V gene has CDR1 SGHDT and CDR2 YYEEEE. CDR3 sequence: CASTELGRDDNEQFF. The CDR3 bases are TGTGCCAGTACCGAGCTGGGCAGGGATGACAATGAGCAGTTCTTC.

This chain joins TRBV4-1 and TRBJ2-1; TRBD2 agrees at 9 bases. In germline, CDR1 is MGHRA, CDR2 YSYEKL. V lost 1 base to trimming and J lost 7 bases; unmatched junction nucleotides: 5. The CDR3 contains 15 residues. CDR3 DNA: TGCGCCAGCAGCCAAGTTGCGGGGGGGCAGAATGAGCAGTTCTTC. Translation gives CASSQVAGGQNEQFF.

The chain has TRBV4-3 and TRBJ1-2, with D perhaps TRBD1 (5 bases). V was shortened by 1 base and J by 2 bases, with 5 bases between the two germline ends. CDR3 length equals 13 residues. From germline, CDR1 is LGHNA and CDR2 YSLEER. CDR3 region: CASSQGTNYGYTF. The CDR3 coding sequence is TGCGCCAGCAGCCAAGGGACAAACTATGGCTACACCTTC.

Points on this clone: One end of the junction is discordant with germline, which a read error may explain. In DNA, the CDR3 is TGTGCTAGCAGCACGGGACAGGGATCGCAAGAGACCCAGTACTTC. It codes for CASSTGQGSQETQYF. V is TRBV7-7 and J is TRBJ2-5; 9 positions agree with TRBD1. Per the germline V gene, CDR1 is SSHAT and CDR2 is FNYEAQ (reference sequence). The CDR3 is made up of 15 amino acids.

V and J are TRBV7-9 and TRBJ1-4, with TRBD1 matching over 7 bases. V was pared by 0 bases and J by 7 bases, with 11 bases of the junction left unmatched. The CDR3 extends over 17 amino acids. The germline V gene has CDR1 SEHNR and CDR2 FQNEAQ (reference sequence). Here the CDR3 DNA reads TGTGCCAGCAGCTTAGCTGGGACAGCACGATTATCTGAAAAACTGTTTTTT. It encodes CASSLAGTARLSEKLFF.

V is TRBV4-1 and J is TRBJ2-1, with D perhaps TRBD2 (6 bases). Germline V lookup: CDR1 MGHRA, CDR2 YSYEKL. The V gene lost 4 bases and the J gene lost 7 bases, with 14 bases spanning the gap. This CDR3 region has 14 residues. The CDR3 spells CASSLGGAFNEQFF. The DNA of the CDR3 is TGCGCCAGCAGCCTGGGCGGGGCCTTTAATGAGCAGTTCTTC.

As regards this clone: Other DNA variants within this sample encode the same CDR3. The V call is TRBV6-5, the J call TRBJ2-1, with TRBD2 matching over 9 bases. CDR1 MNHEY and CDR2 SVGAGI come from the germline V gene. The trim removed 1 base at V and 4 bases at J, leaving 2 bases unmatched. The CDR3 consists of 15 residues. CDR3 coding DNA: TGTGCCAGCAGTTACTTAGCGGGAGCTTACAATGAGCAGTTCTTC. It codes for CASSYLAGAYNEQFF.

Regarding this clone: The junction differs from germline at one of its ends, possibly a read error. This rearrangement joins TRBV7-2 to TRBJ1-2; 8 positions match TRBD1. The length of the CDR3 is 16 residues. Germline lookup yields CDR1 SGHTA and CDR2 FQGNSA. In DNA, the CDR3 is TGTGCCAGCACCTTACCACCGGGACAGGAAAGCTATGGCTACACCTTC. Encoded protein: CASTLPPGQESYGYTF.

The CDR3 loop is CAISESNSIGVANTGELFF. As DNA, the CDR3 is TGTGCCATCAGTGAGTCGAATTCTATCGGGGTAGCGAACACCGGGGAGCTGTTTTTT. The gene calls are TRBV10-3 and TRBJ2-2; weak D call: TRBD2 (5 bases). From germline, CDR1 is ENHRY and CDR2 SYGVKD. Trimming removed 0 bases from V and 0 bases from J, with 17 bases in between. The CDR3 spans 19 residues.

The table lists this clone with a few counts. The rearrangement links TRBV9 to TRBJ2-7; no definite D call. This CDR3 is 14 amino acids long. Germline lookup yields CDR1 SGDLS and CDR2 YYNGEE. V lost 4 bases, J lost 6 bases, and 17 bases lay in between. The CDR3 DNA sequence: TGTGCCAGCAGCCCGAATGCGAGGCACACCGAGCAGTACTTC. Protein sequence: CASSPNARHTEQYF.

The chain is built from TRBV4-1 and TRBJ1-4; D unclear. Germline V gives CDR1 MGHRA, CDR2 YSYEKL. This CDR3 spans 14 amino acids. V was shortened by 2 bases and J by 8 bases, with 12 bases between the two germline ends. The CDR3 spells CASSQRQKQEKLFF. The CDR3 nucleotides read TGCGCCAGCAGCCAACGGCAAAAACAGGAAAAACTGTTTTTT.

The chain joins TRBV5-4 to TRBJ2-7, with a weak D call TRBD1 (5 bases). V was shortened by 4 bases and J by 2 bases, with 16 bases between the two germline ends. This CDR3 spans 15 amino acids. Germline CDR1 is SGHNT and CDR2 is YYREEE (reference sequence). CDR3 amino acids: CASSLSTGHTYEQYF. For the CDR3, the DNA is TGTGCCAGCAGCCTCTCCACTGGACACACCTACGAGCAGTACTTC.